A single TCR beta chain is shown here with its context. The data derive from a study of CD8 T cells in ankylosing spondylitis. The V gene lost 6 bases and the J gene lost 3 bases, with 9 bases spanning the gap. The CDR3 has 12 amino acids. In germline, CDR1 is MNHNY, CDR2 SVGAGI (reference sequence). In TCRdb, the 5' RACE reads were re-called with MiXCR into one record per CDR3 protein. The sample carries some 100,000 distinct CDR3 sequences, roughly 8.3% recorded once. V gene TRBV6-6 combines with J gene TRBJ2-7; D is unresolved. The TCR sequence derives from a male donor with ankylosing spondylitis or in good health (not recorded which). Sequenced sample: blood, either unsorted or a sorted T cell fraction (not recorded which). The CDR3: CASSPVLYEQYF. The CDR3 DNA sequence: TGTGCCAGCAGCCCGGTCCTCTACGAGCAGTACTTC.